This T cell receptor beta chain appears in the sequencing data of a study of blood T cell repertoires in COVID-19. This clone is a singleton in its sample. TCRdb's copy holds only in-frame clones and misses some; the assay was immunoSEQ multiplex PCR. The sample carries 290,000 or so clones, around 87% recorded once. Germline V CDR1 and CDR2: LGHDT, YNNKEL (reference sequence). The CDR3 totals 17 residues. The V end was cut by 1 base, the J end by 0 bases, with 13 bases between. Sequenced input: peripheral blood. The chain joins TRBV3-1 (or the pseudogene TRBV3-2) to TRBJ1-5; D is undetermined. The source is a man between 65 and 85 years old with acute or convalescent COVID-19. The CDR3 nucleotides read TGTGCCAGCAGCCAAGGAGACGGGTCCTATAGCAATCAGCCCCAGCATTTT. Residues: CASSQGDGSYSNQPQHF.